This TCR beta chain was recovered during a study of long-term antiretroviral therapy in people with HIV. Survey level was the resolution at which the v3.0 immunoSEQ assay ran. Libraries were prepared by immunoSEQ multiplex PCR; TCRdb keeps only in-frame clonotypes and omits some of them. Among 42,000 or so clones listed, roughly nine tenths were seen once. Germline loops: CDR1 WNHNN, CDR2 SYGVQD (reference sequence). This CDR3 comprises 16 residues. The V gene end was trimmed by 3 bases and the J gene end by 5 bases; junction bases not matched to a gene: 9. Every participant gave one or more pre-ART and two or more post-ART PBMC samples. Each sample contained roughly 0.95-11 million cryopreserved PBMC, thawed before DNA extraction.

The V gene is TRBV10-1, the J gene TRBJ2-2; 7 positions agree with TRBD1. The sample was unsorted PBMCs, taken 0.1 years before starting antiretroviral therapy. The sequence was collected from a woman in her forties or fifties with HIV. In DNA, the CDR3 is TGCGCCAGCAGTGATAGGGGACAGAGCCCTACCGGGGAGCTGTTTTTT. It yields the protein CASSDRGQSPTGELFF.